This is a list of T cell receptor beta chains from one sample in a study of cytomegalovirus exposure and HLA in healthy donors. The protocol was immunoSEQ multiplex PCR, while the TCRdb copy is restricted to in-frame clones and leaves out a portion. The table shows roughly 200,000 clones, with roughly 88% occurring only once. Material for sequencing was PBMCs. These receptors came from a boy aged 2 to 10 in good health and CMV-seronegative. The CDR3 runs from the conserved cysteine through the conserved F or W. D genes are given only for firm matches. Not all rows give a size; the values are once, few, many and, for expanded clones, a class.

V	size	D	J	CDR3	DNA
TRBV15	NA	NA	TRBJ1-1	CATSRDRYRNTEAFF	TGTGCCACCAGCAGAGATAGGTACAGGAACACTGAAGCTTTCTTT
TRBV6-1	NA	TRBD2	TRBJ2-4	CATNLAGGDIQYF	TGTGCCACCAACCTAGCGGGGGGGGACATTCAGTACTTC
TRBV19	NA	TRBD1	TRBJ1-5	CASSTPTGDQPQHF	TGTGCCAGTAGTACCCCGACAGGGGATCAGCCCCAGCATTTT
TRBV6-6	few	TRBD2	TRBJ2-7	CASSYLAGADEQYF	TGTGCCAGCAGTTACCTGGCGGGAGCCGACGAGCAGTACTTC
TRBV27	NA	NA	TRBJ2-3	CASSLERGGSTDTQYF	TGTGCCAGCAGTTTAGAGCGCGGCGGGTCCACAGATACGCAGTATTTT
TRBV9	NA	NA	TRBJ2-2	CASSTGNTGELFF	TGTGCCAGCAGTACAGGGAACACCGGGGAGCTGTTTTTT
TRBV18	once	NA	TRBJ1-4	CASSPPDGATNEKLFF	TGTGCCAGCTCACCACCTGACGGGGCAACTAATGAAAAACTGTTTTTT
TRBV19	NA	TRBD2	TRBJ2-1	CASSGGETYNEQFF	TGTGCCAGTAGCGGGGGGGAAACCTACAATGAGCAGTTCTTC
TRBV6-1	NA	NA	TRBJ2-2	CASSEMEQSNTGELFF	TGTGCCAGCAGTGAAATGGAACAGTCGAACACCGGGGAGCTGTTTTTT
TRBV25-1	NA	TRBD2	TRBJ2-1	CASSLGSGGYNEQFF	TGTGCCAGCAGTCTAGGGAGCGGGGGGTACAATGAGCAGTTCTTC
TRBV6-5	NA	NA	TRBJ1-5	CAEGQSNQPQHF	TGTGCCGAGGGACAAAGCAATCAGCCCCAGCATTTT
TRBV9	NA	NA	TRBJ2-5	CASSVGGTPQYF	TGTGCCAGCAGCGTAGGGGGGACTCCCCAGTACTTC
TRBV2	NA	TRBD1	TRBJ1-4	CASTLTGTVDEKLFF	TGTGCCAGCACCTTAACCGGGACAGTGGATGAAAAACTGTTTTTT
TRBV6-5	NA	TRBD1	TRBJ2-7	CAIQSGTGPEQYF	TGTGCCATACAGTCCGGGACAGGGCCCGAGCAGTACTTC
TRBV6-6	few	NA	TRBJ2-3	CASSSMALGQDTQYF	TGTGCCAGCAGTTCCATGGCCCTCGGACAAGATACGCAGTATTTT
TRBV15	NA	TRBD1	TRBJ2-1	CATSRDRAGGHEQFF	TGTGCCACCAGCAGAGATCGGGCAGGGGGCCACGAGCAGTTCTTC
TRBV29-1	NA	NA	TRBJ1-1	CSVDGGAGTEAFF	TGCAGCGTCGATGGGGGGGCTGGCACTGAAGCTTTCTTT
TRBV4-1	NA	NA	TRBJ2-1	CASSQVAGRQQFF	TGCGCCAGCAGCCAAGTGGCGGGACGACAGCAGTTCTTC
TRBV11-2	NA	TRBD2	TRBJ2-1	CASSLDLAGSLGQFF	TGTGCCAGCAGCTTAGACCTAGCGGGGTCCCTAGGGCAGTTCTTC
TRBV2	NA	NA	TRBJ2-5	CASRLQGGWETQYF	TGTGCCAGCAGGCTGCAGGGGGGATGGGAGACCCAGTACTTC
TRBV7-7	NA	TRBD1	TRBJ2-5	CASSLDRGHGETQYF	TGTGCTAGCAGCTTAGACAGGGGGCATGGCGAGACCCAGTACTTC
TRBV2	NA	NA	TRBJ2-3	CASSSSTDTQYF	TGTGCCAGCAGTTCGAGCACAGATACGCAGTATTTT
TRBV7-6	NA	NA	TRBJ2-1	CASSLARLALYNEQFF	TGTGCCAGCAGCTTGGCGCGCCTAGCCCTCTACAATGAGCAGTTCTTC
TRBV5-1	NA	TRBD2	TRBJ2-2	CASSYGLAGAHGELFF	TGCGCCAGCAGCTACGGACTAGCGGGGGCCCACGGGGAGCTGTTTTTT
TRBV9	NA	NA	TRBJ2-5	CASSVLNSGETQYF	TGTGCCAGCAGCGTATTGAACTCGGGAGAGACCCAGTACTTC
TRBV13	once	NA	TRBJ2-7	CASSLGLSYEQYF	TGTGCCAGCAGCCTGGGACTTTCCTACGAGCAGTACTTC
TRBV11-3	NA	TRBD2	TRBJ2-2	CASSNGLAANTGELFF	TGTGCCAGCAGCAATGGACTAGCGGCAAACACCGGGGAGCTGTTTTTT
TRBV5-6	NA	NA	TRBJ2-7	CASHPWGGPTKQYF	TGTGCCAGCCACCCCTGGGGGGGCCCTACGAAGCAGTACTTC
TRBV11-2	NA	NA	TRBJ1-1	CASSLLEGRETEAFF	TGTGCCAGCAGCTTACTGGAGGGCAGGGAGACTGAAGCTTTCTTT
TRBV5-5	NA	NA	TRBJ1-1	CASSLYQGPFMNTEAFF	TGTGCCAGCAGCTTGTATCAGGGCCCCTTCATGAACACTGAAGCTTTCTTT
TRBV6-5	NA	NA	TRBJ1-2	CASRSGGRYGYTF	TGTGCCAGCAGATCCGGAGGGCGCTATGGCTACACCTTC
TRBV15	NA	NA	TRBJ1-2	CATSSGSRVDGYTF	TGTGCCACCAGCAGCGGAAGCAGGGTAGACGGCTACACCTTC
TRBV7-9	NA	TRBD2	TRBJ2-1	CASSSLANNEQFF	TGTGCCAGCAGCTCACTAGCGAACAATGAGCAGTTCTTC